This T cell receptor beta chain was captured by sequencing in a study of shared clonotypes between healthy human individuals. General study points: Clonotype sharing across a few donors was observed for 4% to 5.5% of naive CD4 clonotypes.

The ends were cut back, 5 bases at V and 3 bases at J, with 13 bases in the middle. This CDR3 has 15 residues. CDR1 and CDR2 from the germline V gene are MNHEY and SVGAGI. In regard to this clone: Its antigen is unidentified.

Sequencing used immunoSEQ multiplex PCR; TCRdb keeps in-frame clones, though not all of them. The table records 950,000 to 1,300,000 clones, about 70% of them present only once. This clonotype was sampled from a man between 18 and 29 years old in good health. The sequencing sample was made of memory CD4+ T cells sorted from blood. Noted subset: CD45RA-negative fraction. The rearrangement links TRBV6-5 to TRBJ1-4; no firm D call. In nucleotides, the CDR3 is TGTGCCAGCAGTCGAGACATGCACCCTAATGAAAAACTGTTTTTT. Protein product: CASSRDMHPNEKLFF.